The TCR beta chain under discussion was sequenced for a study of tumor-infiltrating lymphocytes in localized non-small cell lung cancer. Across the study: From each patient, both tumor and uninvolved lung, non-adjacent to tumor, were sampled.

This clone appeared a single time. Its antigen is not identified. General observations from the study: TCRbeta sequencing showed higher T cell infiltration in tumors than uninvolved lung. Available tissue quantity limited TCR sequencing to a patient subset. Different pieces of the same tissue went to different assays, confounding technical variation with intratumor heterogeneity.

Trimming removed 4 bases from V and 3 bases from J; junction bases left unmatched: 7. There are 16 residues in the CDR3. Germline V gene lookup returns CDR1 LNHDA and CDR2 SQIVND (reference sequence). Profiling relied on immunoSEQ multiplex PCR, and the TCRdb table lists in-frame clones only, not all of them. Of roughly 6,000 clones in the sample, around two thirds were seen once. What was sequenced was uninvolved lung tissue not adjacent to the tumor. V and J are TRBV19 and TRBJ2-1, with 9 bases identical to TRBD2. This sequence was found in a human donor with non-small cell lung cancer. The CDR3 DNA is TGTGCCAGTAGTACCTCCGGAGCGGGAGGCTACAATGAGCAGTTCTTC. It codes for CASSTSGAGGYNEQFF.